These 3 T cell receptor beta chains came from one sample sequenced in a study of Ad26.COV2.S vaccination and SARS-CoV-2 variants (dated by TCRdb to the early 2020s). Library generation was performed with the immunoSEQ multiplex PCR assay. The clones in this table, taken by TCRdb from immuneACCESS, are in-frame only. Not every clone is retained; where verified, under half of the shortfall comes from an unresolved V gene, and the cause of the rest is unknown. This sample holds 350,000 to 450,000 clones; about nine tenths were observed only once. The ten largest clonotypes hold approximately 3.6% of the sample. The sample's treatment or condition label, decoded: approximately 18 received Ad26.COV2.S at low or high dose, single or two shots; 5 received placebo; per-sample allocation not given. Repertoires of vaccine and placebo recipients were sequenced from samples collected on day 63 after the first injection.

Material: peripheral blood, obtained in a trial of Ad26.COV2.S vaccine versus placebo. The origin of the receptors is a person between 18 and 65 years old who received the Ad26.COV2.S COVID-19 vaccine or a placebo.

The J gene is TRBJ2-1, the V gene TRBV5-6; possibly TRBD2 for D (5 bases). CDR1 and CDR2 from the germline V gene are SGHDT and YYEEEE. This CDR3 comprises 16 residues. V shed 2 bases and J shed 1 base, with 13 bases lying between them. The CDR3 nucleotides read TGTGCCAGCAGCTTCTGGACTGGCATGTCCTACAATGAGCAGTTCTTC. Protein: CASSFWTGMSYNEQFF.

On this clone: Other nucleotide sequences from this sample produce the same CDR3. The V and J genes are TRBV30 and TRBJ1-1; D may be TRBD1 (5 bases). CDR1 is GTSNPN and CDR2 is SVGIG in the germline V gene (reference sequence). V shed 2 bases and J shed 5 bases, with 9 bases lying between them. There are 12 residues in the CDR3. CDR3 coding DNA: TGTGCCTGGAGTCAGGGATGGACTGAAGCTTTCTTT. Translated, it gives CAWSQGWTEAFF.

The chain couples TRBV5-1 to TRBJ1-1; D remains unclear. Trimming stripped 4 bases from V and 1 base from J, with 14 bases between. The CDR3 sequence is 15 residues long. The V gene's germline CDR1 is SGHRS and CDR2 YFSETQ. The CDR3 region has the DNA TGCGCCAGCAGCCCCGCAATGACGGGGAACACTGAAGCTTTCTTT. Protein sequence: CASSPAMTGNTEAFF.